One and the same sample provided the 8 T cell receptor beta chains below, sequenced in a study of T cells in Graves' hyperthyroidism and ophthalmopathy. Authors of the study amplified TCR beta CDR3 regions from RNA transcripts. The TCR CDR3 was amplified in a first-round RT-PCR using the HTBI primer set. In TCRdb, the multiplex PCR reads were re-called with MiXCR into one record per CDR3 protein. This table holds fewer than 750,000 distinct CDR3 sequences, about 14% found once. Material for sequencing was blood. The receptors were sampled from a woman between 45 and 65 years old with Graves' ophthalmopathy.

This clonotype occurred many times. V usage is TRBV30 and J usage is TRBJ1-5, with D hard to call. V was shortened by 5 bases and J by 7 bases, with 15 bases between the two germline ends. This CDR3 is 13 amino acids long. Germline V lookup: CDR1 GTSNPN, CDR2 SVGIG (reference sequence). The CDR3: CAWDRIAGQPQHF. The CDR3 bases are TGTGCCTGGGACCGGATCGCCGGGCAGCCCCAGCATTTT. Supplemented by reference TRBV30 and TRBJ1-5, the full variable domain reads SQTIHQWPATLVQPVGSPLSLECTVEGTSNPNLYWYRQAAGRGLQLLFYSVGIGQISSEVPQNLSASRPQDRQFILSSKKLLLSDSGFYLCAWDRIAGQPQHFGDGTRLSIL.

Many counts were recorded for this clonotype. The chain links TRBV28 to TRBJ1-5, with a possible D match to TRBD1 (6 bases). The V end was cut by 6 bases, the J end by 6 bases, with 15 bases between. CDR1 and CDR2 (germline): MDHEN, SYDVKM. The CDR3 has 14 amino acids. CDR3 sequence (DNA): TGTGCCAGCAGCCCTCGGAGGGGGATTCAGCCCCAGCATTTT. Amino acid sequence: CASSPRRGIQPQHF.

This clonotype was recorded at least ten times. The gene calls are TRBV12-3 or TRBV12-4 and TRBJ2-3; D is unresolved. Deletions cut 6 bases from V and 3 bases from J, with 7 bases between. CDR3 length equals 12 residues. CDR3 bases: TGTGCCAGCAGCCGCGCGACAGATACGCAGTATTTT. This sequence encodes CASSRATDTQYF.

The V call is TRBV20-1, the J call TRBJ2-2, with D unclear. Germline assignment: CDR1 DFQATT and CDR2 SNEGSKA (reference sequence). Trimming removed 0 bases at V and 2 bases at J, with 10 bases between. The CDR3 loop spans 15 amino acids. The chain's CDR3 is CSARDRRINTGELFF. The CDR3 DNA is TGCAGTGCTAGAGATCGAAGGATCAACACCGGGGAGCTGTTTTTT.

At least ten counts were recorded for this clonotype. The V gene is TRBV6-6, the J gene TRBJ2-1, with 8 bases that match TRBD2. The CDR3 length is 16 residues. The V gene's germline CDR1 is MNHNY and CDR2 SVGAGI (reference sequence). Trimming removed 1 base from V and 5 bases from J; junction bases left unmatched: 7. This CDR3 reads CASSYWAGLGDNEQFF. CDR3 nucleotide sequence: TGTGCCAGCAGTTACTGGGCGGGACTAGGGGACAATGAGCAGTTCTTC.

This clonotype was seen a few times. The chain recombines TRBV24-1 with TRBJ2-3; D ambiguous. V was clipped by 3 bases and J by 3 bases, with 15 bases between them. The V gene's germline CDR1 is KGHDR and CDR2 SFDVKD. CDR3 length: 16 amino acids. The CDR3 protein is CATSDSPGPATDTQYF. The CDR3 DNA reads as TGTGCCACCAGTGATAGCCCAGGACCTGCGACAGATACGCAGTATTTT.

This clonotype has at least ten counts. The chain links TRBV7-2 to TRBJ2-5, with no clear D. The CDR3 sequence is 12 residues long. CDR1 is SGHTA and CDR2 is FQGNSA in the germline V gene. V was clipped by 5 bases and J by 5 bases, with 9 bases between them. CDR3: CASSRPGETQYF. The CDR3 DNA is TGTGCCAGCAGCCGTCCCGGGGAGACCCAGTACTTC.

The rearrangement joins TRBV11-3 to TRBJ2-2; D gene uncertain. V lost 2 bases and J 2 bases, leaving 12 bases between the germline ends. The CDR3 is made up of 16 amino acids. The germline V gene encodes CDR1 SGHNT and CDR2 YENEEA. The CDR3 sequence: CASSLFSDTNTGELFF. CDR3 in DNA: TGTGCCAGCAGCTTATTTTCAGACACTAACACCGGGGAGCTGTTTTTT.